This T cell receptor (beta chain) was identified in a study of early T cells in non-severe SARS-CoV-2 infection. At the level of the study: The input, bulk RNA from unsorted whole blood, was sequenced, and chains were unpaired. Notes on the study in general: The matching step, a VDJdb search, favored anti-spike CD8 responses and missed private and CD4 specificities.

This clonotype has a handful of counts. The antigen remains unidentified. CDR3 length equals 15 residues. V lost 0 bases and J lost 4, with 13 bases in between. Germline CDR1 is SGHRS and CDR2 is YFSETQ. The library protocol tagged individual cDNA molecules with unique molecular identifiers. TCRdb re-derived calls from the 5' RACE reads in MiXCR, one entry per CDR3 protein. Among 25,000 to 35,000 distinct CDR3 sequences, 4% to 5.5% were seen once, and the ten largest hold about a tenth. The sequence was collected from an adult who was a healthcare worker with PCR-confirmed SARS-CoV-2 infection or an uninfected control (not recorded which). The sequencing input was whole blood. This rearrangement joins TRBV5-1 to TRBJ1-1; the D gene is possibly TRBD1 (6 bases). Here the CDR3 reads CASSLGGGTSTEAFF. The CDR3 region has the DNA TGCGCCAGCAGCTTGGGAGGTGGGACAAGCACTGAAGCTTTCTTT.